The subject of this entry is one T cell receptor beta chain. The sample belongs to a study of blood T cell repertoires in COVID-19. Overall study context: Acute and convalescent COVID-19 samples came from the United States, Italy and Spain. T cells, B-cell-depleted T cells, or PBMCs supplied cDNA or gDNA.

In the original workflow: Amplification of reference gene primers provided the estimated nucleated cell counts. Profiled with immunoSEQ multiplex PCR; TCRdb holds only in-frame clones, not every one. V and J calls plus clone size are reproduced from that table; the DNA served to infer D and trimming. The sample records 98,000 or so clones, around 83% being singletons. Trimming cost V 2 bases and J 2 bases, with 13 bases left between them. Looked up from germline, CDR1 is MNHNY and CDR2 is SVGAGI (reference sequence). The CDR3 covers 15 residues. This receptor was identified in a woman aged 60-75 years in a cohort sampled during active or convalescent COVID-19. The chain has TRBV6-6 and TRBJ2-7; D uncertain. Material: peripheral blood. CDR3 sequence (DNA): TGTGCCAGCAGTTACGATAGTAGCTCTACCTACGAGCAGTACTTC. Residues: CASSYDSSSTYEQYF.